These 27 T cell receptor beta chains share one sample of origin, sequenced in a study of blood T cells in healthy people across ages. Sample-barcoded 5' priming and a J-beta primer mix drove a second PCR of about 6 to 12 cycles. TCRdb analysed the 5' RACE reads with MiXCR anew, one entry per CDR3 protein. The sample shows about 1.1 million distinct CDR3 sequences, approximately 38% of them seen only once. The sequenced sample was blood. The receptor source for this set is a man aged 18 to 30 in good health.

CDR3 in DNA: TGCAGTGCTAGCGTGACAGGGGTCAGCACAGATACGCAGTATTTT. Its protein product is CSASVTGVSTDTQYF. The V and J genes are TRBV20-1 and TRBJ2-3; 8 bases fit TRBD1. The V segment lost 3 bases and the J segment 0 bases; nucleotides outside the gene matches: 5. This CDR3 has 15 amino acids. Germline V gene sequence: CDR1 DFQATT, CDR2 SNEGSKA (reference sequence).

The chain carries TRBV29-1 and TRBJ1-2; a weak D match, TRBD1 (5 bases). Trimming removed 4 bases from V and 6 bases from J, with 9 bases in between. There are 11 residues in the CDR3. The germline V gene has CDR1 SQVTM and CDR2 ANQGSEA. The CDR3 nucleotides read TGCAGCGTTGCAGGGCTCAATGGCTACACCTTC. Its protein product is CSVAGLNGYTF.

The CDR3 reads CASSLLTASQSSNYGYTF. The CDR3, as DNA: TGTGCCAGCAGCTTACTTACAGCCTCACAATCTTCCAACTATGGCTACACCTTC. The rearrangement uses TRBV7-2 and TRBJ1-2; no firm D call. The CDR3 covers 18 residues. CDR1 and CDR2 (germline): SGHTA, FQGNSA. V shed 2 bases and J shed 2 bases, with 21 bases lying between them.

The sample holds a few counts of this clonotype. The V and J genes are TRBV5-1 and TRBJ1-2, with TRBD1 as a possible D gene (5 bases). Trimming removed 2 bases at V and 0 bases at J, with 20 bases between. This CDR3 is built from 18 residues. Germline loops: CDR1 SGHRS, CDR2 YFSETQ. CDR3 loop: CASSLNRDGTATNYGYTF. CDR3 nucleotides: TGCGCCAGCAGCTTAAACCGGGACGGGACCGCCACTAACTATGGCTACACCTTC.

This clonotype showed up many times. Since a much larger clone is just one base distant, this may be a read error. The rearrangement links TRBV20-1 to TRBJ2-1, with 8 bases identical to TRBD2. TRBJ2-7 explains the end of the DNA better; the J call may be wrong. In germline, CDR1 is DFQATT, CDR2 SNEGSKA (reference sequence). The CDR3 extends over 17 amino acids. Written as DNA, the CDR3 is TGCAGTGCCCCGGGAAGGAGCGGGGGCCGGTCCTACAATGAGCAGTACTTC. Translation: CSAPGRSGGRSYNEQYF.

This clonotype was recorded a few times. In DNA form, the CDR3 reads TGTGCCACCAGTGCCGTGGGGTCGAGGACAGGAGAGATCACAGATACGCAGTATTTT. Its translation is CATSAVGSRTGEITDTQYF. This rearrangement joins TRBV24-1 to TRBJ2-3; 7 bases match TRBD1. CDR1 is KGHDR, CDR2 SFDVKD, per germline. With 5 bases clipped from V and 2 bases from J, the junction kept 18 bases outside the gene matches. The CDR3 covers 19 residues.

The chain links TRBV3-1 to TRBJ1-1; 8 nucleotides agree with TRBD1. V lost 5 bases to trimming and J lost 1 base; unmatched junction nucleotides: 12. CDR3 length: 17 amino acids. Germline lookup yields CDR1 LGHDT and CDR2 YNNKEL (reference sequence). The CDR3 nucleotides read TGTGCCAGCAGCGACTCGACAGGGGTGGGTAGGAACACTGAAGCTTTCTTT. It translates to CASSDSTGVGRNTEAFF.

This clonotype was detected many times. The CDR3 is CASHRSSIYNEQFF. The CDR3 nucleotides read TGTGCCAGCCATCGGTCCTCCATTTACAATGAGCAGTTCTTC. The J gene is TRBJ2-1, the V gene TRBV28; D ambiguous. Germline-derived CDR1 and CDR2 are MDHEN and SYDVKM. Between the trimmed V and J ends, which lost 8 bases and 4 bases, there was a span of 15 bases. The length of the CDR3 is 14 residues.

As DNA, the CDR3 is TGTGCCAGCAGTAAACAGGGATCATCTTACAATGAGCAGTTCTTC. Protein sequence: CASSKQGSSYNEQFF. The J gene is TRBJ2-1, the V gene TRBV5-5, with D possibly TRBD1 on 6 matching bases. Trimming cost V 5 bases and J 4 bases, with 16 bases left between them. This CDR3 is built from 15 residues. The germline V gene has CDR1 SGHKS and CDR2 YYEKEE (reference sequence).

This clonotype was seen a few times. The genes are TRBV7-9 and TRBJ2-1; D gene uncertain. The V gene's germline CDR1 is SEHNR and CDR2 FQNEAQ (reference sequence). V was shortened by 5 bases and J by 7 bases, with 12 bases between the two germline ends. The CDR3 runs to 13 residues. This chain's CDR3 is CASSHMGRNEQFF. In nucleotides, the CDR3 is TGTGCCAGCAGCCATATGGGTAGGAATGAGCAGTTCTTC.

The rearrangement joins TRBV20-1 to TRBJ2-2; D ambiguous. V dropped 3 bases and J dropped 7 bases, with 12 bases sitting between them. The CDR3 sequence is 13 residues long. The germline V gene encodes CDR1 DFQATT and CDR2 SNEGSKA (reference sequence). The CDR3 spells CSASPVGNGELFF. CDR3 bases: TGCAGTGCTAGCCCAGTGGGCAACGGGGAGCTGTTTTTT.

A few counts support this clonotype. V usage is TRBV25-1 and J usage is TRBJ2-1; the match to TRBD2 covers 8 bases. The CDR3 has 15 amino acids. Looked up from germline, CDR1 is MGHDK and CDR2 is SYGVNS. V dropped 5 bases and J dropped 2; count of bases not matched to a gene: 5. The CDR3 bases are TGTGCCAGCAGTCAGGTAGCGGGGACCTACAATGAGCAGTTCTTC. This encodes CASSQVAGTYNEQFF.

The CDR3 loop is CASSPTGAYDTEAFF. In DNA, the CDR3 is TGTGCCAGCAGCCCCACAGGGGCCTACGACACTGAAGCTTTCTTT. The V and J genes are TRBV5-4 and TRBJ1-1; 7 nucleotides align to TRBD1. In germline, CDR1 is SGHNT, CDR2 YYREEE (reference sequence). The CDR3 sequence is 15 residues long. With 4 bases clipped from V and 3 bases from J, the junction kept 9 bases outside the gene matches.

The genes are TRBV5-1 and TRBJ2-5, with D possibly matching TRBD2 (6 bases). Germline CDR1 reads SGHRS; CDR2 reads YFSETQ. The V end was cut by 2 bases, the J end by 5 bases, with 13 bases between. The CDR3 extends over 14 amino acids. CDR3 bases: TGCGCCAGCAGCTTCGGAGGGGCTTCGGAGACCCAGTACTTC. Translated: CASSFGGASETQYF.

This rearrangement joins TRBV5-1 to TRBJ2-7; D ambiguous. The J call is doubtful: the DNA matches TRBJ2-5 better. Germline-derived CDR1 and CDR2 are SGHRS and YFSETQ. The CDR3 length is 14 residues. The CDR3 protein is CASSLEVSGETQYF. The CDR3 bases are TGCGCCAGCAGCTTGGAGGTGTCCGGAGAGACCCAGTACTTC.

V is TRBV6-2 or TRBV6-3 and J is TRBJ1-1, with D maybe TRBD1 (5 bases). The CDR3 spans 16 residues. Germline V gene data show CDR1 as MNHEY and CDR2 as SVGEGT. The ends were cut back, 2 bases at V and 2 bases at J, with 15 bases in the middle. The CDR3: CASSYERPGLNTEAFF. The CDR3 DNA sequence: TGTGCCAGCAGTTACGAGCGACCGGGACTCAACACTGAAGCTTTCTTT.

This clonotype has only a few counts. The chain employs TRBV3-1 and TRBJ1-2, with a weak D call TRBD1 (5 bases). V was pared by 5 bases and J by 7 bases, with 14 bases between. Per the germline V gene, CDR1 is LGHDT and CDR2 is YNNKEL (reference sequence). This CDR3 is built from 13 residues. CDR3 DNA sequence: TGTGCCAGCAGCGACCTCGGGGCCGCTGGCTACACCTTC. This codes for CASSDLGAAGYTF.

This clonotype appeared many times. The chain carries TRBV12-3 or TRBV12-4 and TRBJ2-3; D is ambiguous. This CDR3 spans 14 amino acids. Trimming removed 6 bases at V and 1 base at J, with 11 bases between. The CDR3 loop reads CASSLLDGTDTQYF. CDR3 nucleotide sequence: TGTGCCAGCAGCCTACTGGACGGCACAGATACGCAGTATTTT.

This clonotype occurred a few times. V is TRBV9 and J is TRBJ1-1, with 8 positions matching TRBD1. CDR1 and CDR2 from the germline V gene are SGDLS and YYNGEE. J was trimmed by 0 bases and V by 4 bases; bases with no gene match: 8. This CDR3 has 16 residues. The CDR3 region is CASSPRQGRMNTEAFF. The CDR3 DNA reads TGTGCCAGCAGCCCAAGACAGGGGAGAATGAACACTGAAGCTTTCTTT.

This clonotype was seen a handful of times. This chain uses TRBV20-1 with TRBJ2-5; 10 bases line up with TRBD1. V lost 6 bases and J lost 5; bases outside the gene matches: 12. The CDR3 loop spans 15 amino acids. Germline-derived CDR1 and CDR2 are DFQATT and SNEGSKA (reference sequence). CDR3 coding DNA: TGCAGTGCCGCCGGGACAGGGGACGTCGAGGAGACCCAGTACTTC. This gives the protein CSAAGTGDVEETQYF.

The chain has TRBV5-1 and TRBJ2-5; D unclear. CDR1 and CDR2 from the germline V gene are SGHRS and YFSETQ. V lost 2 bases and J lost 11, with 10 bases in between. The CDR3 has 11 residues. The CDR3: CASSFEAQQYF. As DNA, the CDR3 is TGCGCCAGCAGCTTTGAAGCGCAGCAGTACTTC. Based on the CDR3 plus reference TRBV5-1 and TRBJ2-5, the full variable domain is KAGVTQTPRYLIKTRGQQVTLSCSPISGHRSVSWYQQTPGQGLQFLFEYFSETQRNKGNFPGRFSGRQFSNSRSEMNVSTLELGDSALYLCASSFEAQQYFGPGTRLLVL.

The CDR3 DNA reads as TGCGCCAGCAGCCAAGATGGGGTACACACAGATACGCAGTATTTT. Translating it yields CASSQDGVHTDTQYF. The chain uses TRBV4-3 and TRBJ2-3; D remains ambiguous. Germline values: CDR1 LGHNA, CDR2 YSLEER. The CDR3 is 15 amino acids. V was shortened by 0 bases and J by 2 bases, with 9 bases between the two germline ends.

This clonotype was observed a few times. The V and J genes are TRBV27 and TRBJ2-1; 11 bases fit TRBD1. Per germline, CDR1 MNHEY and CDR2 SMNVEV (reference sequence). The CDR3 runs 15 residues. The trim removed 5 bases at V and 9 bases at J, leaving 9 bases unmatched. This CDR3 reads CASSIGQGAAREQFF. CDR3 bases: TGTGCCAGCAGTATCGGACAGGGGGCGGCCCGTGAGCAGTTCTTC.

There are a few counts of this clonotype. V gene TRBV7-2 combines with J gene TRBJ1-2; 8 positions agree with TRBD1. The V and J ends lost 2 bases and 0 bases, in that order; junction bases with no gene match: 11. Germline values: CDR1 SGHTA, CDR2 FQGNSA. The CDR3 covers 18 residues. This chain's CDR3 is CASSLIAGQGPSNYGYTF. The CDR3 bases are TGTGCCAGCAGCTTAATCGCTGGACAGGGACCCTCTAACTATGGCTACACCTTC.

The J gene is TRBJ2-7, the V gene TRBV20-1; 7 bases match TRBD2. Germline-derived CDR1 and CDR2 are DFQATT and SNEGSKA (reference sequence). V dropped 2 bases and J dropped 2; count of bases not matched to a gene: 9. The CDR3 consists of 15 residues. CDR3 region: CSARSGRAGTYEQYF. CDR3 bases: TGCAGTGCTAGATCCGGACGAGCGGGGACCTACGAGCAGTACTTC.

The chain recombines TRBV4-1 with TRBJ2-1, with D hard to call. Near its end, the DNA agrees better with TRBJ2-7, so the J call may be wrong. The germline V gene has CDR1 MGHRA and CDR2 YSYEKL. The CDR3 spans 16 residues. The DNA for the CDR3 is TGCGCCAGCAGCCAAGATCAATGGCAGGATAACAATGAGCAGTACTTC. Translation: CASSQDQWQDNNEQYF.

The chain carries TRBV9 and TRBJ2-3; 11 bases agree with TRBD2. CDR1 is SGDLS and CDR2 is YYNGEE in the germline V gene. V lost 4 bases, J lost 0 bases, and 7 bases stayed unmatched. The CDR3 extends over 17 amino acids. The CDR3 DNA sequence: TGTGCCAGCAGCCAAAGGAGACTAGCGGGGAGCACAGATACGCAGTATTTT. Amino acid sequence: CASSQRRLAGSTDTQYF.